The source of this T cell receptor (beta chain) is a study of blood T cell repertoires in COVID-19. About the research overall: Spain, Italy and the United States supplied samples that represented acute and convalescent COVID-19. PBMCs, B-cell-depleted T cells, or T cells provided the cDNA or gDNA that made up the material.

Under the authors' procedure: Nucleated cell counts were estimated from reference gene primer amplification. Using immunoSEQ multiplex PCR, the repertoire was profiled, and TCRdb retains in-frame clones only, with some absent. The D gene and trimming were derived from the DNA, and the V and J assignments and clone size from that table. The data show under 200,000 clones, approximately 86% seen once. The V segment lost 5 bases and the J segment 4 bases; nucleotides outside the gene matches: 5. This CDR3 contains 15 residues. Per the germline V gene, CDR1 is SGHNT and CDR2 is YENEEA. The rearrangement joins TRBV11-3 to TRBJ2-2; 9 bases match TRBD1. The source of this sequence is a man between 45 and 60 years old with active or convalescent COVID-19. The material sequenced was peripheral blood. CDR3 sequence reads: CASSPRTGVTGELFF. In DNA form, the CDR3 reads TGTGCCAGCAGCCCCCGGACAGGGGTCACCGGGGAGCTGTTTTTT.